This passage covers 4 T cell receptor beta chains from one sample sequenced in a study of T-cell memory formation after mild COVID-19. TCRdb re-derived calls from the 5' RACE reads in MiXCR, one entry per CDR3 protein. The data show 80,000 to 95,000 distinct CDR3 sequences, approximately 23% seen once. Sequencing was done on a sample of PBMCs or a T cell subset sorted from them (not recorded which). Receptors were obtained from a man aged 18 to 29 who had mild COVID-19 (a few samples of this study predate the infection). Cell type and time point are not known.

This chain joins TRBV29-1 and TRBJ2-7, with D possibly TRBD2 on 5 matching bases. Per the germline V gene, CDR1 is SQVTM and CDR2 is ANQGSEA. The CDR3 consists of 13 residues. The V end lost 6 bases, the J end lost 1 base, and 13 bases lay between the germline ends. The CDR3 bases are TGCAGCGTATGGGGAGACGCATCCTACGAGCAGTACTTC. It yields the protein CSVWGDASYEQYF.

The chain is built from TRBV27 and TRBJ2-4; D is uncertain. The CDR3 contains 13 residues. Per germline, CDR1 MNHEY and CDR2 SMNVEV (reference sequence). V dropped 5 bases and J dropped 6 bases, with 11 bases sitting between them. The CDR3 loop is CASSLTGSNIQYF. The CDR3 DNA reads TGTGCCAGCAGTCTCACTGGATCAAACATTCAGTACTTC.

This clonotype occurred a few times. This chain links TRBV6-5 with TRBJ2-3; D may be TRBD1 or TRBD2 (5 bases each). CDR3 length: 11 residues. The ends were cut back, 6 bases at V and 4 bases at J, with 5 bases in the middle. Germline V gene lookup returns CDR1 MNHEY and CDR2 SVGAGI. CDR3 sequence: CASRGADTQYF. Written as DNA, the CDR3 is TGTGCCAGCAGGGGGGCAGATACGCAGTATTTT.

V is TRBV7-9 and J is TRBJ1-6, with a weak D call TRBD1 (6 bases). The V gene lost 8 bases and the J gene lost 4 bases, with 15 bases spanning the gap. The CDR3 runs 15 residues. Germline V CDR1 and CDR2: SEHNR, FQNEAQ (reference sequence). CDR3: CASGRTEAYNSPLHF. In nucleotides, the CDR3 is TGTGCCAGCGGAAGGACAGAAGCATATAATTCACCCCTCCACTTT.